One sample yielded the 4 T cell receptor beta chains listed below, sequenced in a study of T cell repertoires in cytomegalovirus infection. TCRdb re-analysed the reads in MiXCR, keeping a single row per CDR3 protein. The sample holds under 850,000 distinct CDR3 sequences, roughly 36% seen once. Specimen: PBMCs. These receptors all come from a human donor in good health (CMV status not recorded). Some clones in this sample may be carry-over from other donors' samples.

This chain links TRBV6-1 with TRBJ2-1; D not resolved. The CDR3 is 15 residues long. The V and J ends lost 2 bases and 4 bases respectively, with 12 bases between them. Germline V gene data show CDR1 as MNHNS and CDR2 as SASEGT. CDR3 bases: TGTGCCAGCAGTGAAAGTCAAAACAGATACAATGAGCAGTTCTTC. Translated: CASSESQNRYNEQFF.

In its sample, this clonotype was seen a few times. The chain recombines TRBV7-9 with TRBJ1-2; D may be TRBD1 (5 bases). Looked up from germline, CDR1 is SEHNR and CDR2 is FQNEAQ (reference sequence). The V gene lost 8 bases and the J gene lost 2 bases, with 15 bases spanning the gap. The CDR3 totals 14 residues. The CDR3 DNA is TGTGCCAGCCACCATGGCAGGGAAAACTATGGCTACACCTTC. It is translated as CASHHGRENYGYTF.

This clonotype appeared a few times. V and J are TRBV24-1 and TRBJ2-1, with unresolved D. V lost 0 bases and J lost 0, with 14 bases in between. From germline, CDR1 is KGHDR and CDR2 SFDVKD. The CDR3 covers 18 residues. The CDR3 nucleotides read TGTGCCACCAGTGATTTGAGGTCAGGTCTAAGCTCCTACAATGAGCAGTTCTTC. This sequence encodes CATSDLRSGLSSYNEQFF.

For this clonotype: The junction and the germline gene differ at one end; a read error may be behind it. The chain uses TRBV4-1 and TRBJ2-2, with 15 bases lining up with TRBD2. The germline V gene has CDR1 MGHRA and CDR2 YSYEKL. CDR3 length: 20 residues. The CDR3 DNA sequence: TGTGCCAGCAGCTTCTACACCGGGACTAGCGGGGGGATAAACACCGGGGAGCTGTTTTTT. Translating gives CASSFYTGTSGGINTGELFF.